The 21 T cell receptor beta chains reported below all come from one sample, sequenced in a study of OX40 agonist ivuxolimab in advanced cancers. The repertoire was sequenced with immunoSEQ multiplex PCR; TCRdb's copy has only in-frame clones and lacks some. The table records 11,000 to 15,000 clones, 91% of them present only once. This material consisted of CD4+ or CD8+ T cells sorted from blood, taken in a trial of the OX40 agonist ivuxolimab. Receptor source: an adult with an advanced solid tumor such as melanoma, head and neck, liver or kidney cancer.

J is TRBJ2-7 and V is TRBV6-1, with 10 bases that match TRBD2. The CDR3 covers 14 residues. V gave up 7 bases and J gave up 4 bases; unmatched junction bases: 7. CDR1 is MNHNS, CDR2 SASEGT, per germline. This CDR3 reads CASIFLAGVYEQYF. CDR3 in DNA: TGTGCCAGCATCTTCCTAGCGGGAGTGTACGAGCAGTACTTC.

The chain uses TRBV5-1 and TRBJ2-5; perhaps D is TRBD1 or TRBD2 (5 bases each). Between the trimmed V and J ends, which lost 3 bases and 2 bases, there was a span of 11 bases. Germline V gene lookup returns CDR1 SGHRS and CDR2 YFSETQ. The CDR3 is 14 residues long. This chain's CDR3 is CASSSGTSQETQYF. CDR3 bases: TGCGCCAGCAGCTCCGGGACGTCACAAGAGACCCAGTACTTC.

CDR3 in DNA: TGTGCCAGCAGCTTAACGTTTTCGAGCGCGGGGACTGAAGCTTTCTTT. Its protein product is CASSLTFSSAGTEAFF. This chain connects TRBV7-6 to TRBJ1-1; D unresolved. Trimming cost V 2 bases and J 5 bases, with 18 bases left between them. This CDR3 contains 16 residues. CDR1 is SGHVS, CDR2 FNYEAQ, per germline.

This chain uses TRBV13 with TRBJ2-5, with 7 bases fitting TRBD2. The germline gives CDR1 PRHDT, CDR2 FYEKMQ (reference sequence). The CDR3 consists of 14 residues. V lost 0 bases, J lost 5 bases, and 3 bases stayed unmatched. The CDR3 region has the DNA TGTGCCAGCAGCTTAGGTCTAGCGGAGGAGACCCAGTACTTC. Translated: CASSLGLAEETQYF.

The chain carries TRBV19 and TRBJ2-1; D tentatively fits TRBD1 or TRBD2 (6 bases each). This CDR3 has 15 amino acids. CDR1 is LNHDA and CDR2 is SQIVND in the germline V gene (reference sequence). Trimming took 3 bases from V and 5 from J, leaving 14 bases between them. The CDR3 bases are TGTGCCAGTAGTATTACGGGGGCGATAAACAATGAGCAGTTCTTC. The encoded protein is CASSITGAINNEQFF.

The chain has TRBV4-2 and TRBJ1-3; D is perhaps TRBD1 (5 bases). Germline CDR1 LGHNA, CDR2 YNFKEQ. This CDR3 comprises 19 residues. Between the trimmed V and J ends, which lost 0 bases and 0 bases, there was a span of 18 bases. This CDR3 reads CASSQDRAGILGSGNTIYF. CDR3 bases: TGTGCCAGCAGCCAAGATAGGGCAGGGATCTTGGGCTCTGGAAACACCATATATTTT.

The chain has TRBV7-8 and TRBJ2-7, with unresolved D. The V gene lost 1 base and the J gene lost 6 bases, with 10 bases spanning the gap. The CDR3 covers 13 residues. From germline, CDR1 is SGHVS and CDR2 FQNEAQ. As DNA, the CDR3 is TGTGCCAGCAGCTTAGGGCCCGGAACCGAGCAGTACTTC. It codes for CASSLGPGTEQYF.

The chain couples TRBV5-6 to TRBJ1-2, with D possibly matching TRBD1 (5 bases). CDR1 and CDR2 (germline): SGHDT, YYEEEE. The CDR3 is made up of 14 amino acids. V lost 1 base and J lost 4, with 11 bases in between. The CDR3 sequence is CASSLSPTAYGYTF. The CDR3, as DNA: TGTGCCAGCAGCTTGTCGCCGACAGCCTATGGCTACACCTTC.

The V and J genes are TRBV7-2 and TRBJ2-5; D remains ambiguous. The CDR3 loop spans 12 amino acids. Germline V CDR1 and CDR2: SGHTA, FQGNSA. With 7 bases removed from V and 4 bases from J, the gap between germline ends came to 10 bases. CDR3 in DNA: TGTGCCAGCACCCAATGGGTAGAGACCCAGTACTTC. Amino acid sequence: CASTQWVETQYF.

This chain connects TRBV7-9 to TRBJ2-1; D remains unclear. Per the germline V gene, CDR1 is SEHNR and CDR2 is FQNEAQ (reference sequence). This CDR3 region has 15 residues. Between the trimmed V and J ends, which lost 4 bases and 0 bases, there was a span of 10 bases. In DNA form, the CDR3 reads TGTGCCAGCAGCTATACGGGTAGCTCCTACAATGAGCAGTTCTTC. This encodes CASSYTGSSYNEQFF.

This sequence joins TRBV5-6 and TRBJ2-1, with a tentative D call TRBD2 (6 bases). V was trimmed by 0 bases and J by 7 bases, leaving 26 bases between them. The CDR3 loop spans 19 amino acids. CDR1 SGHDT and CDR2 YYEEEE come from the germline V gene. The CDR3 loop is CASSLVPLMGSGVRNEQFF. The CDR3 coding sequence is TGTGCCAGCAGCTTGGTCCCCCTAATGGGTAGCGGAGTTAGGAATGAGCAGTTCTTC.

The chain combines TRBV2 with TRBJ2-7, with 10 bases that match TRBD1. The CDR3 contains 13 residues. Germline V gives CDR1 SNHLY, CDR2 FYNNEI. Unmatched junction bases numbered 2, after V lost 6 bases and J lost 3 bases. This chain's CDR3 is CASRRTGGYEQYF. CDR3 bases: TGTGCCAGCAGGCGGACAGGGGGCTACGAGCAGTACTTC.

The gene calls are TRBV27 and TRBJ2-7; 8 bases match TRBD1. CDR3 length equals 15 residues. J gave up 6 bases and V 0 bases, and 7 bases lay outside the gene matches. Germline CDR1 MNHEY, CDR2 SMNVEV (reference sequence). CDR3 residues: CASSLSRQGATEQYF. CDR3 bases: TGTGCCAGCAGTTTATCAAGGCAGGGGGCGACCGAGCAGTACTTC.

The V and J genes are TRBV7-6 and TRBJ2-5, with a tentative D call TRBD2 (6 bases). Trimming cost V 5 bases and J 1 base, with 20 bases left between them. This CDR3 contains 17 residues. Germline loops: CDR1 SGHVS, CDR2 FNYEAQ. The CDR3 is CASSEWDERTIQETQYF. The CDR3 DNA reads TGTGCCAGCAGCGAGTGGGATGAAAGGACTATCCAAGAGACCCAGTACTTC.

The genes are TRBV15 and TRBJ2-7; D may be TRBD1 (5 bases). V dropped 0 bases and J dropped 0 bases, with 18 bases sitting between them. CDR3 size: 18 residues. CDR1 LNHNV and CDR2 YYDKDF come from the germline V gene (reference sequence). The chain's CDR3 is CATSRDQILDSNSYEQYF. The CDR3 DNA is TGTGCCACCAGCAGAGACCAAATCCTCGACAGTAACTCCTACGAGCAGTACTTC.

In its sample, this clone was seen once. The gene calls are TRBV11-2 and TRBJ2-4; D is possibly TRBD1 (5 bases). CDR3 length equals 12 residues. The V and J ends lost 5 bases and 7 bases respectively, with 9 bases between them. Germline CDR1 reads SGHAT; CDR2 reads FQNNGV. CDR3 sequence reads: CASSDKGNIQYF. The CDR3 region has the DNA TGTGCCAGCAGCGATAAGGGGAACATTCAGTACTTC.

This chain uses TRBV5-8 with TRBJ2-2; a possible D gene is TRBD2 (6 bases). Looked up from germline, CDR1 is SGHTS and CDR2 is YDEGEE. V was pared by 0 bases and J by 2 bases, with 8 bases between. The CDR3 runs to 15 residues. This chain's CDR3 is CASSLEGLNTGELFF. CDR3 nucleotide sequence: TGTGCCAGCAGCTTGGAGGGACTTAACACCGGGGAGCTGTTTTTT.

The chain uses TRBV7-2 and TRBJ1-1, with D unclear. Trimming took 7 bases from V and 1 from J, leaving 13 bases between them. Germline V gives CDR1 SGHTA, CDR2 FQGNSA. The CDR3 contains 14 residues. The CDR3 spells CASNWVGPNTEAFF. CDR3 nucleotides: TGTGCCAGCAATTGGGTCGGTCCGAACACTGAAGCTTTCTTT.

The rearrangement joins TRBV7-9 to TRBJ2-1; TRBD2 matches 11 bases. The CDR3 runs 15 residues. After removal of 5 bases from V and 6 bases from J, the junction contained 6 bases not matched to a gene. CDR1 is SEHNR, CDR2 FQNEAQ, per germline (reference sequence). CDR3 nucleotide sequence: TGTGCCAGCAGCGAGCTAGCGGGAGGAGGCAATGAGCAGTTCTTC. Encoded protein: CASSELAGGGNEQFF.

The gene calls are TRBV27 and TRBJ1-5; perhaps TRBD1 as D (5 bases). The CDR3 length is 13 residues. In germline, CDR1 is MNHEY, CDR2 SMNVEV (reference sequence). Trimming took off 6 bases at V and 4 bases at J, with 10 bases between the two ends. CDR3 protein: CASSIRANQPQHF. The CDR3 coding sequence is TGTGCCAGCAGCATCAGGGCTAATCAGCCCCAGCATTTT.

The chain combines TRBV2 with TRBJ2-7; weak D call: TRBD1 (5 bases). From germline, CDR1 is SNHLY and CDR2 FYNNEI. Between the trimmed V and J ends, which lost 4 bases and 6 bases, there was a span of 10 bases. This CDR3 is built from 12 residues. The CDR3 DNA is TGTGCCAGCAGTGTACAGGCTCCCGAGCAGTACTTC. Residues: CASSVQAPEQYF.